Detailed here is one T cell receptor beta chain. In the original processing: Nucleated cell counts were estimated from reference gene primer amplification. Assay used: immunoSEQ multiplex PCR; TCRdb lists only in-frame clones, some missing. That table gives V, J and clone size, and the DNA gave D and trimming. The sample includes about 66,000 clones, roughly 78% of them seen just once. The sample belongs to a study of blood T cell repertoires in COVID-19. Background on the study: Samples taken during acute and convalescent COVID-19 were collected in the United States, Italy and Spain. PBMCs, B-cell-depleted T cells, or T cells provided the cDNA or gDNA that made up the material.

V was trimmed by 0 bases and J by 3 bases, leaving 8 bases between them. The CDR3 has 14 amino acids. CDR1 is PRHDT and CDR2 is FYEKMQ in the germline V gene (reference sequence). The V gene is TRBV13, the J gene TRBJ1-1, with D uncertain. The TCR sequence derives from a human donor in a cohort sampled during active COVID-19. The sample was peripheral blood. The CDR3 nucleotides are TGTGCCAGCAGCTTAGGGATGAGCGACACTGAAGCTTTCTTT. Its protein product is CASSLGMSDTEAFF.